This T cell receptor (beta chain) derives from a study of beta chain features in type 1 diabetes (dated by TCRdb to between 2018 and 2020). At the level of the whole study: No differences in mean age, gender distribution, total cell number or subset yield were found between patients and healthy donors. The study compared the TCRB repertoires of sorted circulating CD4+ T cell subsets in recently diagnosed type 1 diabetes patients with those in matched healthy donors. A total of just under 110,000,000 sorted cells were examined across all samples, and RNA yield correlated strongly with the number of cells per subset. Naive and central memory subsets were obtained from all 30 or so donors, but regulatory and stem cell-like memory subsets were isolated from only 8 patients and roughly 8 healthy donors. Study-wide findings and limitations: Naive, central memory and regulatory TCRB repertoires appeared more similar among patients than among healthy donors. Because cDNA was sequenced instead of genomic DNA, activated cells with high expression could be over-represented, although the groups did not differ in activation or CD3 levels. PCR might favor shorter templates, but patient and control samples were amplified and corrected together, so any skew would affect both groups equally. Only small numbers of individuals were included in the HLA sub-analyses, which left unresolved whether HLA type had any influence on TCRB rearrangement. At VDJ recombination sites, type 1 diabetes patients had fewer insertions and more deleted nucleotides, which implies abnormalities in thymic rearrangement. Type 1 diabetes patients showed a moderate but significant shortening of TCRB CDR3 length in all four CD4+ subsets.

From each donor, a single peripheral blood sample of about 110 mL on average was drawn into heparinised tubes. A BD FACSAria II was used to sort naive, central memory, regulatory and stem cell-like memory CD4+ T cells with a panel that included CD45RO, CCR7, CD25, CD127, CD95 and CD27. All sorted populations exceeded 95% purity. PBMCs were separated immediately by Lymphoprep density gradient centrifugation and were stained directly, without being cultured. So that batch effects would be minimized, each experiment stained and sorted samples in pairs, pairing one healthy donor with one patient. A word on this clone: Its antigen remains unidentified. It has no much larger one-base neighbor in the sample; base qualities were not kept.

The entire amount of isolated RNA was reverse transcribed using the High Capacity cDNA Reverse Transcription Kit, so the sequenced TCRB transcripts were expressed ones. Deep immunoSEQ sequencing was performed on naive, central memory and regulatory T cell samples, with an average of around 3.5 million total reads per sample. Sorted cells were lysed in RLT buffer, and RNA was extracted using DNase-treated RNeasy Micro or Mini kits according to cell number. To prevent cross-contamination, every cell subset was processed on its own, while patient and healthy donor samples were processed together. Using the immunoSEQ multiplex PCR, TCRB sequences were amplified from cDNA into 87-bp fragments spanning the CDR3 region. Sequencing of the amplicons was performed on the Illumina HiSeq platform. The study's processing was this. Synthetic template baselines were used to correct PCR bias computationally, reads within Hamming distance 2 were collapsed together, and singletons that could not be merged were discarded. Reads were aligned to IMGT to assign V, D and J genes, CDR3 length, and insertions or deletions at six rearrangement sites. Clonotype counts were normalized to sorted cell number within each subset before computing true diversity and Gini coefficients with the tcR R package. The overlap coefficient, calculated on TCRB nucleotide sequences, was used to quantify repertoire sharing. TCRdb obtained this table from immuneACCESS and retained in-frame rearrangements with V and J assigned. These tables miss some clones; where compared with another copy, unresolved V genes account for less than half of the shortfall, and the remainder is unexplained. The D gene and trimming were derived from the DNA, and the V and J assignments and clone size from that table. The sample profile shows 300,000 to 350,000 clones; 7.5% to 9% of them were found once. The ten largest clones take up less than 0.5% of the sample.

Reading the germline V gene gives CDR1 SGHTA and CDR2 FQGTGA. V sheds 2 bases and J sheds 11 bases, leaving 7 bases between their ends. The CDR3 numbers 11 residues from cysteine through phenylalanine. Only CDR3 DNA is held: 33 bases, read in frame from base 1. The sequence derives from a woman aged 18-29 years in good health. This sequence uses TRBV7-3 and TRBJ2-1; the best D guess is TRBD2, with 6 bases matching. Sequencing used central memory CD4+ T cells from blood. Here the CDR3 is given as CASSLGGKQFF. The base sequence is TGTGCCAGCAGCTTAGGGGGGAAGCAGTTCTTC. The variable domain in full, with residues beyond the CDR3 obtained from the reference TRBV7-3 and TRBJ2-1 genes, is GAGVSQTPSNKVTEKGKYVELRCDPISGHTALYWYRQSLGQGPEFLIYFQGTGAADDSGLPNDRFFAVRPEGSVSTLKIQRTERGDSAVYLCASSLGGKQFFGPGTRLTVL.